What follows are 30 T cell receptor beta chains derived from one specimen sequenced in a study of T-cell memory formation after mild COVID-19. One entry per CDR3 protein results from TCRdb running MiXCR on the 5' RACE reads. The sample has 55,000 to 75,000 distinct CDR3 sequences; about a quarter are singletons. The sequencing sample was made of PBMCs or a T cell subset sorted from them (not recorded which). These receptors were collected from a man between 18 and 35 years old who had mild COVID-19 (a few samples of this study predate the infection). Cell type and time point are not known.

Only a few counts were recorded for this clonotype. The chain is built from TRBV18 and TRBJ2-4; possible D gene TRBD2, 6 bases. V lost 3 bases and J 2 bases, leaving 11 bases between the germline ends. Germline V gene lookup returns CDR1 KGHSH and CDR2 LQKENI. The CDR3 loop spans 15 amino acids. CDR3 nucleotides: TGTGCCAGCTCACCGGTGGGGGGAACCAAAAACATTCAGTACTTC. Amino acids: CASSPVGGTKNIQYF.

This chain joins TRBV9 and TRBJ1-2; 8 nucleotides match TRBD1. The J segment lost 4 bases and the V segment lost 3 bases, leaving 8 bases of the junction unmatched. Germline V gives CDR1 SGDLS, CDR2 YYNGEE. This CDR3 contains 15 residues. The CDR3 DNA is TGTGCCAGCAGCGCCCAAGGACAGGGAACCTATGGCTACACCTTC. Protein product: CASSAQGQGTYGYTF.

There are many counts of this clonotype. This chain joins TRBV5-1 and TRBJ2-7; D is unclear. The CDR3 runs 14 residues. V was clipped by 0 bases and J by 1 base, with 8 bases between them. Germline loops: CDR1 SGHRS, CDR2 YFSETQ. CDR3 in DNA: TGCGCCAGCAGCTTGGGGGAAGGGTCCTACGAGCAGTACGTC. Translation: CASSLGEGSYEQYV.

This clonotype occurred a few times. The chain links TRBV11-3 to TRBJ2-7, with D unclear. Between the trimmed V and J ends, which lost 6 bases and 5 bases, there was a span of 5 bases. The CDR3 consists of 10 residues. The germline V gene encodes CDR1 SGHNT and CDR2 YENEEA. CDR3 protein: CASRYDEQYF. The CDR3 DNA reads TGTGCCAGCAGATACGACGAGCAGTACTTC. The whole variable domain, filled in from reference TRBV11-3 and TRBJ2-7, reads EAGVVQSPRYKIIEKKQPVAFWCNPISGHNTLYWYLQNLGQGPELLIRYENEEAVDDSQLPKDRFSAERLKGVDSTLKIQPAELGDSAVYLCASRYDEQYFGPGTRLTVT.

The chain uses TRBV4-3 and TRBJ2-2; weak D call: TRBD2 (6 bases). V lost 4 bases to trimming and J lost 1 base, with 10 bases between them. Germline values: CDR1 LGHNA, CDR2 YSLEER. The CDR3 runs 15 residues. CDR3 DNA sequence: TGCGCCAGCAGCCGCGGGACGGGGAACACCGGGGAGCTGTTTTTT. The encoded protein is CASSRGTGNTGELFF.

The chain uses TRBV27 and TRBJ2-7; no definite D call. This CDR3 region has 9 residues. The V end lost 4 bases, the J end lost 5 bases, and 0 bases lay between the germline ends. CDR1 MNHEY and CDR2 SMNVEV come from the germline V gene (reference sequence). CDR3 residues: CASSYEQYV. The DNA for the CDR3 is TGTGCCAGCAGTTACGAGCAGTACGTC.

Here the CDR3 DNA reads TGTGCCAGCAGCTTGGAGGGGGCCTTCGAGCAGTACGTC. Protein sequence: CASSLEGAFEQYV. V usage is TRBV7-9 and J usage is TRBJ2-7; possibly TRBD1 for D (7 bases). With 3 bases removed from V and 6 bases from J, the gap between germline ends came to 12 bases. Germline assignment: CDR1 SEHNR and CDR2 FQNEAQ (reference sequence). The CDR3 extends over 13 amino acids.

This clonotype was seen only a few times. The chain uses TRBV10-3 and TRBJ1-2; TRBD1 is a possible D gene (6 bases). CDR1 and CDR2 from the germline V gene are ENHRY and SYGVKD. This CDR3 is 16 amino acids long. Trimming removed 2 bases at V and 8 bases at J, with 21 bases between. CDR3 protein: CAISEGDPGDFKGYTF. Here the CDR3 DNA reads TGTGCCATCAGTGAGGGGGACCCAGGGGACTTTAAAGGCTACACCTTC.

The V and J genes are TRBV29-1 and TRBJ1-2; no definite D call. The germline V gene has CDR1 SQVTM and CDR2 ANQGSEA. V gave up 3 bases and J gave up 4 bases, with 9 bases separating them. CDR3 length equals 12 residues. Here the CDR3 DNA reads TGCAGCGTTGAGGTTGGCGGCTATGGCTACACCTTC. The encoded protein is CSVEVGGYGYTF.

This sequence joins TRBV6-5 and TRBJ1-5; no clear D. Germline CDR1 MNHEY, CDR2 SVGAGI. This CDR3 contains 15 residues. Trimming removed 6 bases from V and 1 base from J, with 13 bases in between. The CDR3 sequence is CASSQVGNSNQPQHF. DNA of the CDR3: TGTGCCAGCAGCCAAGTGGGAAACAGCAATCAGCCCCAGCATTTT.

V usage is TRBV7-9 and J usage is TRBJ2-7, with 10 bases that match TRBD2. This CDR3 is built from 13 residues. Germline lookup yields CDR1 SEHNR and CDR2 FQNEAQ (reference sequence). The trim removed 5 bases at V and 7 bases at J, leaving 5 bases unmatched. The CDR3, as DNA: TGTGCCAGCAGCCCAGCGGGGGGGCTTGAGCAGTACTTC. Translating it yields CASSPAGGLEQYF.

The rearrangement joins TRBV7-8 to TRBJ2-3; TRBD2 matches 7 bases. J lost 5 bases, V lost 8 bases, and 4 bases had no gene match. The CDR3 consists of 12 residues. The germline V gene encodes CDR1 SGHVS and CDR2 FQNEAQ. The chain's CDR3 is CASWEGVDTQYF. CDR3 sequence (DNA): TGTGCCAGCTGGGAGGGAGTAGATACGCAGTATTTT.

This chain connects TRBV15 to TRBJ2-3; 8 positions agree with TRBD1. CDR1 LNHNV and CDR2 YYDKDF come from the germline V gene (reference sequence). This CDR3 is built from 15 residues. After removal of 5 bases from V and 2 bases from J, the junction contained 6 bases not matched to a gene. CDR3 sequence (DNA): TGTGCCACCAGCCCTGGACAGGGTCCCACAGATACGCAGTATTTT. Translating gives CATSPGQGPTDTQYF.

The chain carries TRBV7-3 and TRBJ2-1; 12 positions match TRBD2. The CDR3 has 15 amino acids. J gave up 8 bases and V 5 bases, and 7 bases lay outside the gene matches. Germline CDR1 reads SGHTA; CDR2 reads FQGTGA. CDR3 coding DNA: TGTGCCAGCAGCCCCACTAGCGGGGGGCCGGATGAGCAGTTCTTC. Its translation is CASSPTSGGPDEQFF.

This clonotype was picked up a small number of times. The genes are TRBV27 and TRBJ1-5; no reliable D call. Trimming took 6 bases from V and 2 from J, leaving 17 bases between them. Looked up from germline, CDR1 is MNHEY and CDR2 is SMNVEV (reference sequence). The length of the CDR3 is 16 residues. CDR3 residues: CASRSTAFGGNQPQHF. The CDR3 bases are TGTGCCAGCAGATCCACTGCGTTTGGGGGCAATCAGCCCCAGCATTTT.

This clonotype was counted once. The chain has TRBV7-2 and TRBJ1-1; D gene unclear. Germline V gene data show CDR1 as SGHTA and CDR2 as FQGNSA. V was pared by 8 bases and J by 0 bases, with 13 bases between. The CDR3 is 14 residues long. DNA for the CDR3: TGTGCCAGCGGATCAGTCAGTATGAACACTGAAGCTTTCTTT. Its translation: CASGSVSMNTEAFF.

The V and J genes are TRBV12-3 or TRBV12-4 and TRBJ1-1; D uncertain. V dropped 3 bases and J dropped 1 base, with 9 bases sitting between them. The CDR3 has 14 residues. The CDR3 nucleotides read TGTGCCAGCAGTTTCGGCAGGAGGAACACTGAAGCTTTCTTT. This sequence encodes CASSFGRRNTEAFF.

This clonotype showed up just a few times. The chain combines TRBV4-2 with TRBJ2-5; TRBD2 is a possible D gene (5 bases). V dropped 3 bases and J dropped 1 base, with 15 bases sitting between them. The germline gives CDR1 LGHNA, CDR2 YNFKEQ. This CDR3 is built from 16 residues. Here the CDR3 reads CASSQGSGVLQETQYF. The CDR3 nucleotides are TGTGCCAGCAGCCAGGGGAGCGGAGTGCTCCAAGAGACCCAGTACTTC.

This clonotype was observed a handful of times. This rearrangement joins TRBV4-1 to TRBJ1-1; 9 bases match TRBD1. There are 18 residues in the CDR3. With V trimmed by 3 bases and J by 0 bases, 11 bases remained unmatched. The germline V gene has CDR1 MGHRA and CDR2 YSYEKL. This CDR3 reads CASSQGTGGFGVNTEAFF. The CDR3 DNA is TGCGCCAGCAGCCAGGGAACAGGGGGCTTCGGGGTGAACACTGAAGCTTTCTTT.

This clonotype was seen at least ten times. The gene calls are TRBV2 and TRBJ2-7; D call uncertain. The germline CDR1 and CDR2 sequences are SNHLY and FYNNEI. This CDR3 has 13 amino acids. Trimming cost V 10 bases and J 0 bases, with 13 bases left between them. The CDR3 spells CATTLTDSYEQYF. Here the CDR3 DNA reads TGTGCCACTACCCTGACTGACTCCTACGAGCAGTACTTC. Full variable domain (missing parts from reference TRBV2 and TRBJ2-7): EPEVTQTPSHQVTQMGQEVILRCVPISNHLYFYWYRQILGQKVEFLVSFYNNEISEKSEIFDDQFSVERPDGSNFTLKIRSTKLEDSAMYFCATTLTDSYEQYFGPGTRLTVT.

This clonotype occurred once. The chain has TRBV24-1 and TRBJ2-1; D not certain. There are 12 residues in the CDR3. The V end lost 3 bases, the J end lost 4 bases, and 3 bases lay between the germline ends. Looked up from germline, CDR1 is KGHDR and CDR2 is SFDVKD. The DNA of the CDR3 is TGTGCCACCAGTGATGGGTACAATGAGCAGTTCTTC. Amino acids: CATSDGYNEQFF.

This chain links TRBV7-8 with TRBJ2-3, with D unclear. Trimming cost V 5 bases and J 6 bases, with 6 bases left between them. Germline-derived CDR1 and CDR2 are SGHVS and FQNEAQ. This CDR3 region has 11 residues. The CDR3 DNA reads as TGTGCCAGCAGCGCCCCCGATACGCAGTATTTT. Amino acids: CASSAPDTQYF. Using reference TRBV7-8 and TRBJ2-3 for the parts outside the CDR3, the full variable domain is GAGVSQSPRYKVAKRGQDVALRCDPISGHVSLFWYQQALGQGPEFLTYFQNEAQLDKSGLPSDRFFAERPEGSVSTLKIQRTQQEDSAVYLCASSAPDTQYFGPGTRLTVL.

This clonotype was detected only a few times. The chain carries TRBV12-3 or TRBV12-4 and TRBJ2-7; 9 bases match TRBD1. The CDR3 length is 14 residues. The ends lost 4 bases at V and 3 bases at J; junction bases unmatched: 4. The CDR3, as DNA: TGTGCCAGCAGTTGGACAGGGGCAGGCTACGAGCAGTACTTC. Translated: CASSWTGAGYEQYF.

By sample fraction, this clonotype is medium-sized (0.01 to 0.1%). This chain uses TRBV7-8 with TRBJ1-4; D is unresolved. Trimming left V 3 bases short and J 8 bases short, with 4 bases between. Germline CDR1 and CDR2: SGHVS and FQNEAQ. The CDR3 contains 11 residues. CDR3 amino acids: CASSFGEKLFF. The DNA of the CDR3 is TGTGCCAGCAGCTTTGGGGAAAAACTGTTTTTT.

This clonotype was counted a few times. The rearrangement links TRBV5-6 to TRBJ2-2; TRBD1 matches 9 bases. The length of the CDR3 is 14 residues. Trimming at V came to 5 bases and at J to 4 bases, leaving 3 bases not matched to a gene. Germline-derived CDR1 and CDR2 are SGHDT and YYEEEE. CDR3 region: CASSVTGGTGELFF. The CDR3 DNA reads TGTGCCAGCAGTGTGACAGGGGGCACCGGGGAGCTGTTTTTT.

In this sample, this clonotype turned up a few times. This sequence joins TRBV6-2 or TRBV6-3 and TRBJ2-5; no firm D call. The CDR3 length is 13 residues. V lost 2 bases, J lost 7 bases, and 11 bases lay in between. The germline V gene has CDR1 MNHEY and CDR2 SVGEGT. The CDR3 region is CASSYRHSGTQYF. The CDR3 DNA reads as TGTGCCAGCAGTTACCGTCACTCCGGGACCCAGTACTTC.

The genes are TRBV24-1 and TRBJ2-1; D tentatively reads TRBD1 or TRBD2 (6 bases each). V was trimmed by 4 bases and J by 3 bases, leaving 15 bases between them. Germline CDR1 KGHDR, CDR2 SFDVKD. The CDR3 is 16 residues long. The CDR3 DNA reads TGTGCCACCAGTGACCACTCACAGGGAGGCTACAATGAGCAGTTCTTC. Residues: CATSDHSQGGYNEQFF.

This chain uses TRBV28 with TRBJ2-1; D not certain. This CDR3 comprises 13 residues. V shed 10 bases and J shed 5 bases, with 15 bases lying between them. Germline CDR1 MDHEN, CDR2 SYDVKM. Written as DNA, the CDR3 is TGTGCCATCCGAGAGCCACCGAACAATGAGCAGTTCTTC. Protein sequence: CAIREPPNNEQFF.

The chain links TRBV6-6 to TRBJ2-1, with D possibly being TRBD2 (6 bases). This CDR3 spans 16 amino acids. V lost 4 bases to trimming and J lost 6 bases, with 19 bases between them. Germline V CDR1 and CDR2: MNHNY, SVGAGI (reference sequence). The CDR3 bases are TGTGCCAGCAGTTCAAACGGCGGGGAAGAAGTCAATGAGCAGTTCTTC. Amino acid sequence: CASSSNGGEEVNEQFF.

This clonotype was found a few times. The CDR3 coding sequence is TGTGCCAGCAGACAGGGGGGAATGGGCAATGAGCAGTTCTTC. Protein: CASRQGGMGNEQFF. The chain employs TRBV11-2 and TRBJ2-1; 8 bases map to TRBD1. The junction had 7 bases not matched to a gene; V was cut back by 6 bases and J by 6 bases. Germline lookup yields CDR1 SGHAT and CDR2 FQNNGV. The CDR3 covers 14 residues.